This TCR beta chain originates from a study of shared clonotypes between healthy human individuals. The overall study: Each donor's CD4 naive and CD4 memory cells filled three plates apiece, CD8 naive two, and CD8 memory one. Study-wide findings and caveats: Clonotypes that were shared across several donors made up around 5.5% of naive CD4 clonotypes. The study drew on few donors, limiting represented genetic and exposure-history diversity.

Clones were sequenced by immunoSEQ multiplex PCR, and TCRdb holds only the in-frame ones, with some missing. This table holds about 380,000 clones, 90% to 98% found once. This clone was seen once. Its target is unknown. The V gene's germline CDR1 is SGHTA and CDR2 FQGNSA. The J segment lost 1 base and the V segment lost 0 bases, leaving 2 bases of the junction unmatched. This CDR3 comprises 15 residues. This chain uses TRBV7-2 with TRBJ2-7; TRBD2 agrees at 8 bases. Material for sequencing was memory CD8+ T cells sorted from blood. Subset in this sample: CD45RO+ cells pooled with CCR7-negative TemRA cells. This clonotype originated in a man aged 25 to 40 in good health. Here the CDR3 reads CASSLAASGSYEQYF. CDR3 sequence (DNA): TGTGCCAGCAGCTTAGCAGCTAGCGGGTCCTACGAGCAGTACTTC.